This T cell receptor beta chain was captured in a study of T cell responses to AZD1222 COVID-19 vaccine. Overall study findings and caveats: The donor group comprised mostly white British people and more females; the analysis possibly underestimated clonal diversity.

Germline values: CDR1 ENHRY, CDR2 SYGVKD. The germline V and J ends were trimmed by 3 bases and 0 bases, with 15 bases remaining between them. The CDR3 has 16 amino acids. About this clone: Its antigen is undetermined.

TCRdb keeps only in-frame clones here, not all; method: immunoSEQ multiplex PCR. The sample records around 190,000 clones, around 90% being singletons. The receptor's source is an adult who received the AZD1222 COVID-19 vaccine. The chain couples TRBV10-3 to TRBJ2-7, with D perhaps given as TRBD1 or TRBD2 (5 bases each). The material was peripheral blood, obtained 28 days after the second AZD1222 dose. CDR3 nucleotide sequence: TGTGCCATCAGTGACCCCGGGACGGCAAGCTCCTACGAGCAGTACTTC. Translation: CAISDPGTASSYEQYF.